One sample yielded the 31 T cell receptor beta chains listed below, sequenced in a study of cytomegalovirus exposure and HLA in healthy donors. Primers: 60 Vbeta forward and 13 Jbeta reverse. Assay used: immunoSEQ multiplex PCR; TCRdb lists only in-frame clones, some missing. The sample includes about 150,000 clones, just under 80% of them seen just once. Sequencing was done on a sample of PBMCs. The receptors were gathered from a woman aged 45 to 65 in good health and CMV-seropositive.

The rearrangement joins TRBV2 to TRBJ2-1; TRBD2 matches at 10 bases. The CDR3 is 15 residues long. V lost 4 bases and J lost 6; bases outside the gene matches: 6. Germline V gene lookup returns CDR1 SNHLY and CDR2 FYNNEI. The DNA of the CDR3 is TGTGCCAGCAGTGTTGGACTAGCGGAGATCAATGAGCAGTTCTTC. Its protein product is CASSVGLAEINEQFF.

The table lists this clone with a few counts. The chain carries TRBV5-5 and TRBJ1-5, with no clear D. Germline V lookup: CDR1 SGHKS, CDR2 YYEKEE (reference sequence). Trimming shortened V by 0 bases and J by 6 bases, and 7 bases separated the two germline ends. The CDR3 is 13 residues long. The chain's CDR3 is CASSLVPSQPQHF. DNA of the CDR3: TGTGCCAGCAGCTTGGTTCCATCTCAGCCCCAGCATTTT.

V usage is TRBV9 and J usage is TRBJ2-7; a weak D match, TRBD2 (6 bases). V lost 0 bases, J lost 2 bases, and 12 bases lay in between. The CDR3 is 15 residues long. The germline CDR1 and CDR2 sequences are SGDLS and YYNGEE. CDR3 nucleotide sequence: TGTGCCAGCAGCGTAGCTCTAGCGCCGGCCTACGAGCAGTACTTC. Translated: CASSVALAPAYEQYF.

The chain has TRBV7-9 and TRBJ1-3; D not resolved. This CDR3 comprises 13 residues. Germline loops: CDR1 SEHNR, CDR2 FQNEAQ (reference sequence). Trimming took off 0 bases at V and 4 bases at J, with 4 bases between the two ends. The DNA for the CDR3 is TGTGCCAGCAGCTTAGCCCAGGGAAACACCATATATTTT. It is translated as CASSLAQGNTIYF.

The rearrangement links TRBV9 to TRBJ2-2; 13 positions match TRBD2. The CDR3 extends over 18 amino acids. Germline loops: CDR1 SGDLS, CDR2 YYNGEE. With V trimmed by 0 bases and J by 1 base, 3 bases remained unmatched. The DNA of the CDR3 is TGTGCCAGCAGCGTAGCCCGGACTAGCGGGGGGAACACCGGGGAGCTGTTTTTT. Amino acids: CASSVARTSGGNTGELFF.

The chain links TRBV19 to TRBJ1-2, with TRBD1 identical over 8 bases. V shed 5 bases and J 8 bases; nucleotides not matched to a gene: 7. The germline CDR1 and CDR2 sequences are LNHDA and SQIVND (reference sequence). The CDR3 totals 13 residues. The CDR3 loop reads CASSSAGGRGYTF. In DNA form, the CDR3 reads TGTGCCAGTAGTTCCGCAGGGGGCCGGGGCTACACCTTC.

V is TRBV6-1 and J is TRBJ2-7; possible D gene TRBD2, 5 bases. Germline V lookup: CDR1 MNHNS, CDR2 SASEGT. The CDR3 has 15 amino acids. V lost 7 bases and J lost 5, with 21 bases in between. The CDR3 here is CASKGGLGILDEQYF. In DNA, the CDR3 is TGTGCCAGCAAGGGCGGGTTAGGAATTTTGGACGAGCAGTACTTC.

The chain recombines TRBV7-8 with TRBJ2-7; TRBD1 matches 7 bases. The V gene end was trimmed by 0 bases and the J gene end by 1 base; junction bases not matched to a gene: 6. The germline CDR1 and CDR2 sequences are SGHVS and FQNEAQ. The CDR3 loop spans 16 amino acids. Written as DNA, the CDR3 is TGTGCCAGCAGCTTAGCGGGGGCAGGGGGTTCCTACGAGCAGTACTTC. It codes for CASSLAGAGGSYEQYF.

The chain uses TRBV25-1 and TRBJ1-2, with TRBD1 as a possible D gene (6 bases). Deletions cut 3 bases from V and 8 bases from J, with 16 bases between. The CDR3 runs to 14 residues. Germline CDR1 MGHDK, CDR2 SYGVNS. The CDR3 DNA is TGTGCCAGCAGTGAGGGACAAACGTGGGGGGGCTACACCTTC. Translating gives CASSEGQTWGGYTF.

There are a few counts of this clone. The V gene is TRBV7-9, the J gene TRBJ2-1, with D possibly matching TRBD2 (6 bases). CDR1 and CDR2 from the germline V gene are SEHNR and FQNEAQ (reference sequence). V was clipped by 5 bases and J by 4 bases, with 15 bases between them. The CDR3 is made up of 15 amino acids. The CDR3 loop reads CASSPKGLGYNEQFF. CDR3 sequence (DNA): TGTGCCAGCAGCCCGAAGGGACTGGGATACAATGAGCAGTTCTTC. Full variable domain (rest looked up from reference TRBV7-9 and TRBJ2-1): DTGVSQNPRHKITKRGQNVTFRCDPISEHNRLYWYRQTLGQGPEFLTYFQNEAQLEKSRLLSDRFSAERPKGSFSTLEIQRTEQGDSAMYLCASSPKGLGYNEQFFGPGTRLTVL.

The chain joins TRBV5-1 to TRBJ1-1, with 7 bases lining up with TRBD1. Per germline, CDR1 SGHRS and CDR2 YFSETQ. J was trimmed by 0 bases and V by 2 bases; bases with no gene match: 10. CDR3 length: 17 residues. The CDR3, as DNA: TGCGCCAGCAGCTTAGACAGGGCGAACGCCATGAACACTGAAGCTTTCTTT. The encoded protein is CASSLDRANAMNTEAFF.

The chain is built from TRBV12-5 and TRBJ1-1, with TRBD1 as a possible D gene (6 bases). Trimming shortened V by 5 bases and J by 4 bases, and 11 bases separated the two germline ends. Per germline, CDR1 LGHNT and CDR2 FRNRAP. There are 13 residues in the CDR3. As DNA, the CDR3 is TGTGCTAGTGGTACCAGGGGTACCACTGAAGCTTTCTTT. Translating it yields CASGTRGTTEAFF.

This clone has a single count. The CDR3 loop reads CASSVQGGSNQPQHF. DNA of the CDR3: TGCGCCAGCAGCGTCCAGGGGGGCAGCAATCAGCCCCAGCATTTT. The genes are TRBV5-1 and TRBJ1-5, with 7 bases identical to TRBD1. The junction had 5 bases not matched to a gene; V was cut back by 4 bases and J by 1 base. This CDR3 contains 15 residues. Germline V gene sequence: CDR1 SGHRS, CDR2 YFSETQ.

In this sample, this clone turned up a few times. The chain recombines TRBV11-2 with TRBJ2-3, with 12 positions matching TRBD2. CDR1 is SGHAT, CDR2 FQNNGV, per germline. The CDR3 loop spans 18 amino acids. The V segment lost 5 bases and the J segment 0 bases; nucleotides outside the gene matches: 9. The CDR3 spells CASSLALLAGGSTDTQYF. CDR3 DNA sequence: TGTGCCAGCAGCCTGGCCTTACTAGCGGGGGGCAGCACAGATACGCAGTATTTT. Complete variable domain (other parts from reference TRBV11-2 and TRBJ2-3): EAGVAQSPRYKIIEKRQSVAFWCNPISGHATLYWYQQILGQGPKLLIQFQNNGVVDDSQLPKDRFSAERLKGVDSTLKIQPAKLEDSAVYLCASSLALLAGGSTDTQYFGPGTRLTVL.

The V and J genes are TRBV6-5 and TRBJ2-3; TRBD1 might be the D (5 bases). V was shortened by 0 bases and J by 10 bases, with 14 bases between the two germline ends. CDR1 is MNHEY, CDR2 SVGAGI, per germline. The CDR3 consists of 14 residues. The CDR3, as DNA: TGTGCCAGCAGTTACTCGAGGACACCACCCTCGCAGTATTTT. Residues: CASSYSRTPPSQYF.

The chain has TRBV6-1 and TRBJ2-5; 7 nucleotides match TRBD2. The CDR3 spans 15 residues. Looked up from germline, CDR1 is MNHNS and CDR2 is SASEGT. V lost 8 bases, J lost 1 base, and 10 bases stayed unmatched. The CDR3 bases are TGTGCCAGCGGGGGGGGAGCCGGGAGCCAAGAGACCCAGTACTTC. Its translation is CASGGGAGSQETQYF.

The rearrangement joins TRBV5-1 to TRBJ1-1; D is perhaps TRBD1 (5 bases). Germline V lookup: CDR1 SGHRS, CDR2 YFSETQ. Trimming stripped 4 bases from V and 1 base from J, with 14 bases between. The CDR3 consists of 15 residues. CDR3 nucleotide sequence: TGCGCCAGCAGCAAGGACGGGGGGTGGAACACTGAAGCTTTCTTT. As protein: CASSKDGGWNTEAFF.

This chain uses TRBV10-3 with TRBJ1-2; 9 nucleotides line up with TRBD1. This CDR3 has 14 amino acids. Germline CDR1 and CDR2: ENHRY and SYGVKD. Trimming removed 10 bases from V and 4 bases from J; junction bases left unmatched: 10. The CDR3 nucleotides are TGTGCCACCAACCCCGGACAGGGGTTCTATGGCTACACCTTC. This translates into CATNPGQGFYGYTF.

The rearrangement links TRBV6-1 to TRBJ2-3, with 7 positions matching TRBD2. The ends lost 6 bases at V and 5 bases at J; junction bases unmatched: 5. From germline, CDR1 is MNHNS and CDR2 SASEGT. CDR3 length: 13 amino acids. The CDR3 DNA follows: TGTGCCAGCAGGGGGGGAGGGGTAGATACGCAGTATTTT. This sequence encodes CASRGGGVDTQYF.

This chain joins TRBV6-1 and TRBJ1-5; D may be TRBD1 (5 bases). CDR3 length equals 14 residues. Germline lookup yields CDR1 MNHNS and CDR2 SASEGT. V was shortened by 3 bases and J by 5 bases, with 11 bases between the two germline ends. The CDR3 region is CASSDYRGYQPQHF. The CDR3 DNA reads as TGTGCCAGCAGTGACTATCGGGGGTATCAGCCCCAGCATTTT.

The V gene is TRBV11-3, the J gene TRBJ1-1, with D unresolved. Germline CDR1 is SGHNT and CDR2 is YENEEA. Between the trimmed V and J ends, which lost 1 base and 1 base, there was a span of 4 bases. This CDR3 is built from 13 residues. Here the CDR3 DNA reads TGTGCCAGCAGCTTAGCTCCGAACACTGAAGCTTTCTTT. It is translated as CASSLAPNTEAFF.

The chain links TRBV11-2 to TRBJ2-3; 7 bases align to TRBD1. Losses at the gene ends were 4 bases for V and 0 bases for J; bases not matched to a gene: 4. CDR1 SGHAT and CDR2 FQNNGV come from the germline V gene. The CDR3 has 15 amino acids. CDR3 sequence: CASSSWTGSTDTQYF. CDR3 DNA sequence: TGTGCCAGCAGCTCGTGGACAGGTAGCACAGATACGCAGTATTTT.

The J gene is TRBJ1-1, the V gene TRBV7-3; tentatively, D is TRBD1 (6 bases). With 2 bases removed from V and 6 bases from J, the gap between germline ends came to 10 bases. There are 13 residues in the CDR3. Germline V gene lookup returns CDR1 SGHTA and CDR2 FQGTGA. CDR3: CASSLFEGAEAFF. The CDR3 coding sequence is TGTGCCAGCAGCTTATTTGAGGGGGCTGAAGCTTTCTTT.

This chain joins TRBV28 and TRBJ1-5, with D tentatively TRBD1 (6 bases). Germline CDR1 is MDHEN and CDR2 is SYDVKM. CDR3 length: 14 residues. V was cut by 4 bases and J by 4 bases, with 11 bases left in between. The CDR3 DNA reads as TGTGCCAGCAGTTCGGACAGTGAGAATCAGCCCCAGCATTTT. It codes for CASSSDSENQPQHF.

The chain carries TRBV19 and TRBJ2-1; tentative D call: TRBD1 (6 bases). The germline CDR1 and CDR2 sequences are LNHDA and SQIVND (reference sequence). This CDR3 is built from 15 residues. The V end lost 6 bases, the J end lost 10 bases, and 22 bases lay between the germline ends. CDR3: CASRTGFSSGGEQFF. DNA of the CDR3: TGTGCCAGTAGAACAGGGTTCTCGAGCGGTGGGGAGCAGTTCTTC. Variable domain in full (rest from reference TRBV19 and TRBJ2-1): DGGITQSPKYLFRKEGQNVTLSCEQNLNHDAMYWYRQDPGQGLRLIYYSQIVNDFQKGDIAEGYSVSREKKESFPLTVTSAQKNPTAFYLCASRTGFSSGGEQFFGPGTRLTVL.

This sequence joins TRBV19 and TRBJ2-1, with 12 positions matching TRBD2. In germline, CDR1 is LNHDA, CDR2 SQIVND (reference sequence). The CDR3 totals 14 residues. The junction had 9 bases not matched to a gene; V was cut back by 5 bases and J by 13 bases. This chain's CDR3 is CASSPSTSGGVQFF. The CDR3, as DNA: TGTGCCAGTAGTCCCTCGACTAGCGGGGGAGTTCAGTTCTTC.

The rearrangement joins TRBV2 to TRBJ2-2; no reliable D call. Trimming took 2 bases from V and 3 from J, leaving 7 bases between them. Germline assignment: CDR1 SNHLY and CDR2 FYNNEI. The CDR3 has 14 residues. CDR3 sequence (DNA): TGTGCCAGCAGTGAAAACTCCCACACCGGGGAGCTGTTTTTT. Translating gives CASSENSHTGELFF.

The V gene is TRBV5-1, the J gene TRBJ2-5, with D possibly TRBD2 on 5 matching bases. This CDR3 contains 13 residues. Germline values: CDR1 SGHRS, CDR2 YFSETQ. The V end lost 5 bases, the J end lost 5 bases, and 13 bases lay between the germline ends. CDR3 protein: CASRVGSAETQYF. The CDR3, as DNA: TGCGCCAGCAGAGTCGGTAGCGCGGAGACCCAGTACTTC.

The chain joins TRBV5-1 to TRBJ2-1; D uncertain. The CDR3 is 16 amino acids. CDR1 and CDR2 (germline): SGHRS, YFSETQ. V dropped 0 bases and J dropped 2 bases, with 12 bases sitting between them. This CDR3 reads CASSLATLEPYNEQFF. CDR3 sequence (DNA): TGCGCCAGCAGCTTGGCCACCCTGGAGCCCTACAATGAGCAGTTCTTC.

The gene calls are TRBV6-1 and TRBJ2-5; D perhaps matches TRBD1 (8 bases). V lost 5 bases and J lost 6, with 19 bases in between. The CDR3 sequence is 15 residues long. Germline CDR1 MNHNS, CDR2 SASEGT. DNA of the CDR3: TGTGCCAGCAGTCCTCCCGACAGGGGAGGGAAGACCCAGTACTTC. Protein: CASSPPDRGGKTQYF.

The chain uses TRBV11-3 and TRBJ2-1, with a possible D match to TRBD1 (6 bases). Germline CDR1 and CDR2: SGHNT and YENEEA. The CDR3 is 15 residues long. Trimming left V 5 bases short and J 4 bases short, with 15 bases between. CDR3 bases: TGTGCCAGCAGCCTTATCGCAGGGGATTACAATGAGCAGTTCTTC. This codes for CASSLIAGDYNEQFF.